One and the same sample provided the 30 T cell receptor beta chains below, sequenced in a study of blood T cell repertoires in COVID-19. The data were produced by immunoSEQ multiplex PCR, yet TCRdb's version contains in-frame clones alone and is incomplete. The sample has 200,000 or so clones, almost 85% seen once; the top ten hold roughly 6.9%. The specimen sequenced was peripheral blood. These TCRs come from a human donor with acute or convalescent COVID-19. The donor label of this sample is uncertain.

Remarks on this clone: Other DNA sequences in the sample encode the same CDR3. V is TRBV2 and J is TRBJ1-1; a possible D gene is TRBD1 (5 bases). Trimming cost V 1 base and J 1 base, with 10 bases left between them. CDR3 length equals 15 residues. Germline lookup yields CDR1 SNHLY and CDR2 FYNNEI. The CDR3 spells CASSEGWGRNTEAFF. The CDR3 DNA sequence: TGTGCCAGCAGTGAAGGGTGGGGCAGGAACACTGAAGCTTTCTTT.

The CDR3, as DNA: TGTGCCACCTCCGGGACAGGGCCCTATGGCTACACCTTC. Its translation is CATSGTGPYGYTF. The V gene is TRBV2, the J gene TRBJ1-2, with 9 bases aligning to TRBD1. J gave up 4 bases and V 10 bases, and 7 bases lay outside the gene matches. The CDR3 is made up of 13 amino acids. Germline loops: CDR1 SNHLY, CDR2 FYNNEI. Supplemented by reference TRBV2 and TRBJ1-2, the full variable domain reads EPEVTQTPSHQVTQMGQEVILRCVPISNHLYFYWYRQILGQKVEFLVSFYNNEISEKSEIFDDQFSVERPDGSNFTLKIRSTKLEDSAMYFCATSGTGPYGYTFGSGTRLTVV.

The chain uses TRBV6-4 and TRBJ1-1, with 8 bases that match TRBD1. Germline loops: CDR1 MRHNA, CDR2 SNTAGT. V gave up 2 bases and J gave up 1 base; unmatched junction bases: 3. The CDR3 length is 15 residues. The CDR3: CASSDRTGPNTEAFF. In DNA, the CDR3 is TGTGCCAGCAGTGACCGGACAGGGCCGAACACTGAAGCTTTCTTT.

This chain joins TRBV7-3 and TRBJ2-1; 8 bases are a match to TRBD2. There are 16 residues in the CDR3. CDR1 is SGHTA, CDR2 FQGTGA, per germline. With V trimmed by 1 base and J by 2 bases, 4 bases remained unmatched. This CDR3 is CASSLNELAAYNEQFF. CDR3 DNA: TGTGCCAGCAGCTTAAACGAACTAGCGGCCTACAATGAGCAGTTCTTC.

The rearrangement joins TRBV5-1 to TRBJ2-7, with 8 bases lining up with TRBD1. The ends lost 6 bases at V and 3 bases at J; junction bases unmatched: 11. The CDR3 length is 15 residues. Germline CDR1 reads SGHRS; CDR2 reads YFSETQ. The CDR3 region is CASIEGTGGGYEQYF. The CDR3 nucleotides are TGCGCCAGCATTGAAGGGACAGGAGGGGGCTACGAGCAGTACTTC.

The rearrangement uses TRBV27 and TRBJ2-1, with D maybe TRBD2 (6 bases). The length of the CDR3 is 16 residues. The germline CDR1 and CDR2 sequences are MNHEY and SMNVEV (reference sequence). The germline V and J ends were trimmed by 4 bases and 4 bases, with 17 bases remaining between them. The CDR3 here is CASSSLRAGGYNEQFF. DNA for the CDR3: TGTGCCAGCAGTTCTTTAAGGGCCGGGGGTTACAATGAGCAGTTCTTC.

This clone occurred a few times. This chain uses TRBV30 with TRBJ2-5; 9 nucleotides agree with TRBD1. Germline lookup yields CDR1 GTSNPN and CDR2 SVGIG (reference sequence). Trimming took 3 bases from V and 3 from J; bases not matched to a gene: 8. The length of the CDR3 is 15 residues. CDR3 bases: TGTGCCTGGAGATCGCTGGGACAGGGAAAAGAGACCCAGTACTTC. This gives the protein CAWRSLGQGKETQYF.

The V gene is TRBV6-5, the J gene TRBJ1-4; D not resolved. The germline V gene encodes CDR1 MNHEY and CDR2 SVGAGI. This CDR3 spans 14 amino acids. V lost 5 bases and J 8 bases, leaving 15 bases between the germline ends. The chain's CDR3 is CASSPIGGREKLFF. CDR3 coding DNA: TGTGCCAGCAGTCCTATCGGAGGGAGGGAAAAACTGTTTTTT.

DNA of the CDR3: TGTGCCTGGAGTGTTGGCGTACAGGGTTCCGAGCAGTACTTC. Residues: CAWSVGVQGSEQYF. V and J are TRBV30 and TRBJ2-7, with D maybe TRBD1 (6 bases). This CDR3 spans 14 amino acids. V was cut by 0 bases and J by 6 bases, with 15 bases left in between. The germline V gene has CDR1 GTSNPN and CDR2 SVGIG (reference sequence).

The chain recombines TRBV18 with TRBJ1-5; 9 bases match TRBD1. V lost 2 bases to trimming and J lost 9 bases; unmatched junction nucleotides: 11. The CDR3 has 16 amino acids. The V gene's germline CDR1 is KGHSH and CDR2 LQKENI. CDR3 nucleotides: TGTGCCAGCTCACCATTCGGGACAGGGCCCTCGGGGCCCCAGCATTTT. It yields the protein CASSPFGTGPSGPQHF.

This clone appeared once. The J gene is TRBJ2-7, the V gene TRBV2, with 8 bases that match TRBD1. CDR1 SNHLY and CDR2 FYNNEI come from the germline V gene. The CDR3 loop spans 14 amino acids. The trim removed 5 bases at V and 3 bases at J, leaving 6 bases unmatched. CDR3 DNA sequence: TGTGCCAGCAGTAAACAGGGGGTGGACTACGAGCAGTACTTC. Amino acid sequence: CASSKQGVDYEQYF.

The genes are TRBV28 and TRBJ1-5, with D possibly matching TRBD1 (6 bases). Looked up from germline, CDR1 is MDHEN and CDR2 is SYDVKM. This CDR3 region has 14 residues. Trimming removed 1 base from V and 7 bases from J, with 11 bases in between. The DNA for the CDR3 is TGTGCCAGCAGTTTATACAGGGAGGGGCAGCCCCAGCATTTT. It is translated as CASSLYREGQPQHF.

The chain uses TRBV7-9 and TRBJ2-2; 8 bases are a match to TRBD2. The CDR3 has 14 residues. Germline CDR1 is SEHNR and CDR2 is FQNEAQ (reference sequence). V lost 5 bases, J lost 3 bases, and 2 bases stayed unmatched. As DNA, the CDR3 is TGTGCCAGCAGCCCGGGACTAGACACCGGGGAGCTGTTTTTT. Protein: CASSPGLDTGELFF.

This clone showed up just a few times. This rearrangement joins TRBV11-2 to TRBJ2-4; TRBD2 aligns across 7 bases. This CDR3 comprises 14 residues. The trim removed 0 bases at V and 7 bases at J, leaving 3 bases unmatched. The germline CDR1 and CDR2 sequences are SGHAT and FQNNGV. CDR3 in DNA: TGTGCCAGCAGCTTAGATCGGGGAGGGAACATTCAGTACTTC. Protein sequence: CASSLDRGGNIQYF. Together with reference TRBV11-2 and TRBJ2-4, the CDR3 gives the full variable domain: EAGVAQSPRYKIIEKRQSVAFWCNPISGHATLYWYQQILGQGPKLLIQFQNNGVVDDSQLPKDRFSAERLKGVDSTLKIQPAKLEDSAVYLCASSLDRGGNIQYFGAGTRLSVL.

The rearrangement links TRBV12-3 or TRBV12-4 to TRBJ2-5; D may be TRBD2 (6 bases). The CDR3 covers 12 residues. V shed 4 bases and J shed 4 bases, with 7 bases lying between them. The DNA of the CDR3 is TGTGCCAGCAGTTGGGGAGGAGAGACCCAGTACTTC. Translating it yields CASSWGGETQYF.

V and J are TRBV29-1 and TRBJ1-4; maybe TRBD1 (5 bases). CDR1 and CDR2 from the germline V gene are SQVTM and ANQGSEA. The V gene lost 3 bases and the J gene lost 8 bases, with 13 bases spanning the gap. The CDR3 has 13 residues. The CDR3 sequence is CSVDGGGREKLFF. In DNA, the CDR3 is TGCAGCGTTGATGGGGGAGGAAGGGAAAAACTGTTTTTT.

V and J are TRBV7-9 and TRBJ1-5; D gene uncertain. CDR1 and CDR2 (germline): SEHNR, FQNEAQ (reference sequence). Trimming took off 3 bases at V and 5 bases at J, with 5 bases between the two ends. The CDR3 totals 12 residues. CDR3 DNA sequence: TGTGCCAGCAGCTTTCGCGATCAGCCCCAGCATTTT. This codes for CASSFRDQPQHF.

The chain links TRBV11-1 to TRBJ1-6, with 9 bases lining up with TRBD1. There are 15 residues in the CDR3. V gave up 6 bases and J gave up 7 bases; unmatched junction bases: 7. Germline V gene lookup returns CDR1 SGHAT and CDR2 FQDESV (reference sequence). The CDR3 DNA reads TGTGCCAGCAGGGCTTCGACAGGGGGAAATTCACCCCTCCACTTT. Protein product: CASRASTGGNSPLHF.

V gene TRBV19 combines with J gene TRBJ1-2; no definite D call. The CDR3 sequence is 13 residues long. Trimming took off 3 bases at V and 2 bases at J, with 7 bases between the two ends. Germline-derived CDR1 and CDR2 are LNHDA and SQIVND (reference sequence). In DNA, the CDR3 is TGTGCCAGTAGTATGTTTCCAAACTATGGCTACACCTTC. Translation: CASSMFPNYGYTF.

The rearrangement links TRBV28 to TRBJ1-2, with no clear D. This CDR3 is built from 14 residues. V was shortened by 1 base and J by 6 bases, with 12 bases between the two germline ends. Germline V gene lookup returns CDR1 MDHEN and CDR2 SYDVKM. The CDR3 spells CASSLYRGRDGYTF. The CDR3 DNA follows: TGTGCCAGCAGTTTATATCGGGGTCGAGATGGCTACACCTTC.

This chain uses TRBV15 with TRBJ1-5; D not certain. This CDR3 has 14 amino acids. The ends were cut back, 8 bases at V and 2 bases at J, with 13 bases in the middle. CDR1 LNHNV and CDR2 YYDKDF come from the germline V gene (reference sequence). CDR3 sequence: CATALFQGNQPQHF. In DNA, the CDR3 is TGTGCCACCGCACTCTTCCAGGGCAATCAGCCCCAGCATTTT.

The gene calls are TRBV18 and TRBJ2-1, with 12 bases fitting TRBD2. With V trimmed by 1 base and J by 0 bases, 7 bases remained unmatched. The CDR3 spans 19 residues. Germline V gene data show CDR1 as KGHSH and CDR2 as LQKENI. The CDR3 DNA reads TGTGCCAGCTCACCACGATTGACTAGCGGGGGACGCTCCTACAATGAGCAGTTCTTC. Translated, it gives CASSPRLTSGGRSYNEQFF.

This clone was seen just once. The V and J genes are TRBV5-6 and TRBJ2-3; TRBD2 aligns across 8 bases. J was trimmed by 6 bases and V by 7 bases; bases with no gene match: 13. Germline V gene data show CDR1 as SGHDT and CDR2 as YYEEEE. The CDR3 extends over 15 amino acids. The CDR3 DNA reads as TGTGCCAGCCACCCGATCCAGCGGGAGACCGATACGCAGTATTTT. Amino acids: CASHPIQRETDTQYF.

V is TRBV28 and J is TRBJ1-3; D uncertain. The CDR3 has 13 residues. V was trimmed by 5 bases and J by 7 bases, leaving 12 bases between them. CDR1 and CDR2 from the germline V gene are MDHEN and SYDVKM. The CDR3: CASSPLAGNTIYF. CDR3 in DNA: TGTGCCAGCAGTCCCCTCGCGGGGAACACCATATATTTT.

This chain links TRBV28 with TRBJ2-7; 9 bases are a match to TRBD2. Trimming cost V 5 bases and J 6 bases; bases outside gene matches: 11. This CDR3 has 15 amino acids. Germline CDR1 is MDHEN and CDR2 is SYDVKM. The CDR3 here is CASSPLTSGPPEQYF. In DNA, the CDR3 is TGTGCCAGCAGTCCCCTAACTAGCGGGCCCCCCGAGCAGTACTTC.

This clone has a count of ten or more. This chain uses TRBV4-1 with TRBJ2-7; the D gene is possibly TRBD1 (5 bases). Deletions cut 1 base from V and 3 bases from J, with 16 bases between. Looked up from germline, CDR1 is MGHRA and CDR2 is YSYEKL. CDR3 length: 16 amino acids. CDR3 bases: TGCGCCAGCAGCCAAGTCTGGTCAGGGATTTTCTACGAGCAGTACTTC. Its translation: CASSQVWSGIFYEQYF.

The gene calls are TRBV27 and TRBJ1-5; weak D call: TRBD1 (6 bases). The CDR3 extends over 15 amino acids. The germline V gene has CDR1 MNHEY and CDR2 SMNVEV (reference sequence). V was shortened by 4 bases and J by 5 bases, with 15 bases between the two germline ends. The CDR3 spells CASSSPSSGDQPQHF. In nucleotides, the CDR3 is TGTGCCAGCAGTTCCCCTTCCTCAGGGGATCAGCCCCAGCATTTT.

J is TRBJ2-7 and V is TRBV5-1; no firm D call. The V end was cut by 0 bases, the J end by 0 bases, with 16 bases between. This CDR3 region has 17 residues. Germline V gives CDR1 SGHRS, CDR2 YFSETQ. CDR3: CASSLALGYGYSYEQYF. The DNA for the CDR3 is TGCGCCAGCAGCTTGGCCCTCGGTTACGGTTACTCCTACGAGCAGTACTTC.

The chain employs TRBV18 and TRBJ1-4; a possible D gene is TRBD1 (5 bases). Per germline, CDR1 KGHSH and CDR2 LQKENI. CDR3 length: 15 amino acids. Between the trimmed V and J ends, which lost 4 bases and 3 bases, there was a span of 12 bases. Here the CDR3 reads CASSLSRVANEKLFF. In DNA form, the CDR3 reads TGTGCCAGCTCACTGTCCAGGGTGGCTAATGAAAAACTGTTTTTT. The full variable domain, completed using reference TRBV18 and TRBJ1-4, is NAGVMQNPRHLVRRRGQEARLRCSPMKGHSHVYWYRQLPEEGLKFMVYLQKENIIDESGMPKERFSAEFPKEGPSILRIQQVVRGDSAAYFCASSLSRVANEKLFFGSGTQLSVL.

DNA of the CDR3: TGTGCCAGCAGCTTAGCGGGTCCGGGGGGCTCCTATAATTCACCCCTCCACTTT. This translates into CASSLAGPGGSYNSPLHF. The chain employs TRBV7-2 and TRBJ1-6, with D possibly TRBD1 on 5 matching bases. V lost 0 bases and J 0 bases, leaving 12 bases between the germline ends. Germline V gives CDR1 SGHTA, CDR2 FQGNSA. The CDR3 length is 18 residues. Combining the CDR3 with reference TRBV7-2 and TRBJ1-6 gives the whole variable domain GAGVSQSPSNKVTEKGKDVELRCDPISGHTALYWYRQSLGQGLEFLIYFQGNSAPDKSGLPSDRFSAERTGGSVSTLTIQRTQQEDSAVYLCASSLAGPGGSYNSPLHFGNGTRLTVT.